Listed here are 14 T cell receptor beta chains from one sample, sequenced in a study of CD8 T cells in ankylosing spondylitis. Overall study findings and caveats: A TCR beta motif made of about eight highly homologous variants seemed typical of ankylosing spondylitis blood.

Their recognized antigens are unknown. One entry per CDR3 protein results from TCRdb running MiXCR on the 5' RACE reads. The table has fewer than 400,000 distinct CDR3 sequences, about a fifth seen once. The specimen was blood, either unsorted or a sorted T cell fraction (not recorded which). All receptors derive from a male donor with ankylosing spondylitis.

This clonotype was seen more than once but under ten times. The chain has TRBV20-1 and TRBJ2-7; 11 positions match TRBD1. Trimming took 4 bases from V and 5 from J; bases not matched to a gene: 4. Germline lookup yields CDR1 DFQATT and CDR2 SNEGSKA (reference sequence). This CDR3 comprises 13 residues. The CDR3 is CSATRDRGDEQYF. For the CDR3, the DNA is TGCAGTGCTACCCGGGACAGGGGGGACGAGCAGTACTTC.

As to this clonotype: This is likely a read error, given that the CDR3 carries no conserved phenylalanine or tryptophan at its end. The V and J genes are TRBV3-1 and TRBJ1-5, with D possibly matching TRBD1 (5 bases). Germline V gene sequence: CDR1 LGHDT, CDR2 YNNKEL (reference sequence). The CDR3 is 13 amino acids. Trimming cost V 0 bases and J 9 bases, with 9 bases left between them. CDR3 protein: CASSQDRGRPQHL. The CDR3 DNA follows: TGTGCCAGCAGCCAAGATAGGGGTAGGCCCCAGCATCTT.

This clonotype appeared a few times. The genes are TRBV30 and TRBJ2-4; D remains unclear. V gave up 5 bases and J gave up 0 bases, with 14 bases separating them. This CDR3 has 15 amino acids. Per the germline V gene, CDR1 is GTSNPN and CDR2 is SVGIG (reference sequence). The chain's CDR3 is CAWATTSRAKNIQYF. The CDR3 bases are TGTGCCTGGGCCACCACCTCAAGAGCCAAAAACATTCAGTACTTC.

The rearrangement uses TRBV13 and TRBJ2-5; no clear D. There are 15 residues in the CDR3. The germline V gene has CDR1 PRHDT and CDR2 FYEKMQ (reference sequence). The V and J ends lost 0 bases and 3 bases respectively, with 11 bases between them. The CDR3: CASSLGLVVEETQYF. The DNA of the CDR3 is TGTGCCAGCAGCTTAGGCCTAGTGGTAGAAGAGACCCAGTACTTC. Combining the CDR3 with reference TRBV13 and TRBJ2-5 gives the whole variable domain AAGVIQSPRHLIKEKRETATLKCYPIPRHDTVYWYQQGPGQDPQFLISFYEKMQSDKGSIPDRFSAQQFSDYHSELNMSSLELGDSALYFCASSLGLVVEETQYFGPGTRLLVL.

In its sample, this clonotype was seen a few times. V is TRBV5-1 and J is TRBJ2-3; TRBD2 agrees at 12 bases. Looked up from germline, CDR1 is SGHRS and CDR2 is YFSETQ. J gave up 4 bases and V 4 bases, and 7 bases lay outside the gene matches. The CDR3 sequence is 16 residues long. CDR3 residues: CASSTVLAGGPDTQYF. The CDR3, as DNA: TGCGCCAGCAGCACCGTACTAGCGGGAGGCCCAGATACGCAGTATTTT.

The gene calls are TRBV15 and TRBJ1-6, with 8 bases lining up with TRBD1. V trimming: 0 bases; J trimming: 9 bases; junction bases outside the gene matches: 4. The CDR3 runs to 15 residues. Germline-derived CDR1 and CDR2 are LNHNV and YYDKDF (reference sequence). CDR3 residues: CATSRDRGPGSPLHF. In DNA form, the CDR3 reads TGTGCCACCAGCAGAGACAGGGGGCCAGGTTCACCCCTCCACTTT.

CDR3 residues: CATSGGTVGNEQFF. The CDR3 nucleotides are TGTGCCACCAGTGGGGGGACCGTCGGGAATGAGCAGTTCTTC. V is TRBV24-1 and J is TRBJ2-1, with D possibly being TRBD1 or TRBD2 (5 bases each). CDR1 is KGHDR, CDR2 SFDVKD, per germline. V lost 5 bases, J lost 7 bases, and 14 bases lay in between. The CDR3 contains 14 residues.

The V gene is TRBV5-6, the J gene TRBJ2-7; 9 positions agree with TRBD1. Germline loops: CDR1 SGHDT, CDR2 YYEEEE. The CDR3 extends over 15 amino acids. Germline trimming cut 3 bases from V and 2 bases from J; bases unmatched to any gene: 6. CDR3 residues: CASSSGTGITYEQYF. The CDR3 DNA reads TGTGCCAGCAGCTCCGGGACAGGGATCACCTACGAGCAGTACTTC. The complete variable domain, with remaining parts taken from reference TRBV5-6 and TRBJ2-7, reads DAGVTQSPTHLIKTRGQQVTLRCSPKSGHDTVSWYQQALGQGPQFIFQYYEEEERQRGNFPDRFSGHQFPNYSSELNVNALLLGDSALYLCASSSGTGITYEQYFGPGTRLTVT.

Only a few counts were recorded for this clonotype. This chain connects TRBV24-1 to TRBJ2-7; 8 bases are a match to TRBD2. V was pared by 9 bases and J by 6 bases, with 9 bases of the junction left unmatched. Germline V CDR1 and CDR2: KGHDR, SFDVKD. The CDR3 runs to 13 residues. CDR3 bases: TGTGCCACCGCCGGGAGGGGGACGGGCGAGCAGTACTTC. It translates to CATAGRGTGEQYF.

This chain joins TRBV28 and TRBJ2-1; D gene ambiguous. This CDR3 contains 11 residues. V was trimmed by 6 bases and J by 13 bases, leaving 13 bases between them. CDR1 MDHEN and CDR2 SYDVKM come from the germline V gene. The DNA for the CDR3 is TGTGCCAGCAGAACAATTCGGAACCAGTTCTTC. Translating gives CASRTIRNQFF. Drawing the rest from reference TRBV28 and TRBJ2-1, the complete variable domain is DVKVTQSSRYLVKRTGEKVFLECVQDMDHENMFWYRQDPGLGLRLIYFSYDVKMKEKGDIPEGYSVSREKKERFSLILESASTNQTSMYLCASRTIRNQFFGPGTRLTVL.

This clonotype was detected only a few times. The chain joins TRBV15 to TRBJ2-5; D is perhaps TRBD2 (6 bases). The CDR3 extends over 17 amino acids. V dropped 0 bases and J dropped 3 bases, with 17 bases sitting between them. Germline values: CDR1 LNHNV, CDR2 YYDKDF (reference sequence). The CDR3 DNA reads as TGTGCCACCAGCAGAGAGTCTGGGGTGGGGACTGAAGAGACCCAGTACTTC. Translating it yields CATSRESGVGTEETQYF.

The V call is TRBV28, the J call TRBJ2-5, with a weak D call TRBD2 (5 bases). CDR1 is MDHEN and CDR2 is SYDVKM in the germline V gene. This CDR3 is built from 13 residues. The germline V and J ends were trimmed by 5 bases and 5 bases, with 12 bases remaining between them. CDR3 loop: CASSVRDRETQYF. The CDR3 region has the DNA TGTGCCAGCAGTGTCCGGGATCGCGAGACCCAGTACTTC. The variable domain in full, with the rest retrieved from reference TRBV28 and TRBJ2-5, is DVKVTQSSRYLVKRTGEKVFLECVQDMDHENMFWYRQDPGLGLRLIYFSYDVKMKEKGDIPEGYSVSREKKERFSLILESASTNQTSMYLCASSVRDRETQYFGPGTRLLVL.

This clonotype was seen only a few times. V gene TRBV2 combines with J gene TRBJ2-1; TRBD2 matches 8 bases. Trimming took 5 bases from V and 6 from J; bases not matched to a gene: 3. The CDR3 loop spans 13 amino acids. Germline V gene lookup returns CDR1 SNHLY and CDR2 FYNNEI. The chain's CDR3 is CASSWTSFNEQFF. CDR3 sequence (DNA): TGTGCCAGCAGTTGGACTAGCTTCAATGAGCAGTTCTTC.

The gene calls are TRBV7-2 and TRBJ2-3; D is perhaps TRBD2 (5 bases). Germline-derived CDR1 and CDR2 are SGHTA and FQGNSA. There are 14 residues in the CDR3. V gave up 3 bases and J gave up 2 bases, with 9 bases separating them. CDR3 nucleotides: TGTGCCAGCAGCTTCGGGAACCCCACAGATACGCAGTATTTT. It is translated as CASSFGNPTDTQYF.